This T cell receptor beta chain emerged from a study of T cell repertoires in ileal Crohn's disease. The overall study: Patients had a median roughly 8-year disease duration, and less than 40% were active smokers. At postoperative colonoscopy, neoterminal ileum biopsies were taken as M6. Study-level points and caveats: Compared with CD4 T cells, sorted CD8 cells carried more expanded clones. All patients with clonality above 26.8% had endoscopic recurrence.

Note on this clone: What it recognizes is unknown.

Per the germline V gene, CDR1 is MNHEY and CDR2 is SVGAGI. The CDR3 sequence is 13 residues long. Trimming took 4 bases from V and 8 from J, leaving 9 bases between them. The time point is: neoterminal ileum biopsy at postoperative endoscopy, about 6 months after surgery. This table comes from immunoSEQ multiplex PCR, and its TCRdb copy is limited to in-frame clones, with some not included. The sample has about 62,000 clones, approximately 88% seen once; the top ten hold over 2%. V is TRBV6-5 and J is TRBJ1-6, with D possibly TRBD1 on 6 matching bases. This clonotype originated in an adult with Crohn's disease. Sequencing was carried out using ileal tissue. Here the CDR3 reads CASSWNRDSPLHF. The CDR3 DNA follows: TGTGCCAGCAGTTGGAACAGGGATTCACCCCTCCACTTT.